Sequencing of this T cell receptor (beta chain) was carried out in a study of beta chain features in type 1 diabetes. cDNA synthesis used the whole RNA isolate, giving expressed TCRB sequences. Profiling relied on immunoSEQ multiplex PCR, and the TCRdb table lists in-frame clones only, not all of them. Of around 430,000 clones in the sample, about 29% were seen once. The CDR3 is 13 residues long. Between the trimmed V and J ends, which lost 0 bases and 8 bases, there was a span of 13 bases. Germline values: CDR1 GTSNPN, CDR2 SVGIG (reference sequence). Sequencing was done on a sample of naive CD4+ T cells from blood. The source is a man aged 18 to 35 in good health. The chain has TRBV30 and TRBJ1-2; no clear D. For the CDR3, the DNA is TGTGCCTGGAGTGTACGCGGTGACTCGGGCTACACCTTC. It codes for CAWSVRGDSGYTF.